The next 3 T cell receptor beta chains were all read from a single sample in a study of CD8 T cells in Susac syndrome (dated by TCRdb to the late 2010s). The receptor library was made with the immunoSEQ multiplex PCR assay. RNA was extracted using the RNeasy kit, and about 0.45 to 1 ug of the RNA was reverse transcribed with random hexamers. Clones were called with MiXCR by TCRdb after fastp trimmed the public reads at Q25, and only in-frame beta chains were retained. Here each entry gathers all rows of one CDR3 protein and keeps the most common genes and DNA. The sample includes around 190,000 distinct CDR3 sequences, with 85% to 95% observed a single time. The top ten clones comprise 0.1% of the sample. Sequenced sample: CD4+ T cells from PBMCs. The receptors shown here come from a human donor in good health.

CDR3: CAWSLGRLYEQYV. DNA for the CDR3: TGTGCCTGGAGTTTGGGCAGACTCTACGAGCAGTACGTC. The V call is TRBV30, the J call TRBJ2-7; no clear D. Germline V gene data show CDR1 as GTSNPN and CDR2 as SVGIG (reference sequence). V was cut by 2 bases and J by 3 bases, with 11 bases left in between. CDR3 length equals 13 residues.

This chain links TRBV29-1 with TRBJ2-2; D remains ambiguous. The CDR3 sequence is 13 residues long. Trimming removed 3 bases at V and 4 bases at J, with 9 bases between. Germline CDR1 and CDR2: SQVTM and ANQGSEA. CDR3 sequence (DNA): TGCAGCGTTGAGAGCCAGCCCACCGGGGAGCTGTTTTTT. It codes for CSVESQPTGELFF.

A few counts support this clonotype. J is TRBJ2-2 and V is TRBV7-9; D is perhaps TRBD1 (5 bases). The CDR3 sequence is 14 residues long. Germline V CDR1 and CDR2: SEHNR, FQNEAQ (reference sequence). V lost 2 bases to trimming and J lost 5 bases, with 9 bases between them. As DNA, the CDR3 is TGTGCCAGCAGCTTAATAAGGGGAACCGGGGAGCTGTTTTTT. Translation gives CASSLIRGTGELFF.